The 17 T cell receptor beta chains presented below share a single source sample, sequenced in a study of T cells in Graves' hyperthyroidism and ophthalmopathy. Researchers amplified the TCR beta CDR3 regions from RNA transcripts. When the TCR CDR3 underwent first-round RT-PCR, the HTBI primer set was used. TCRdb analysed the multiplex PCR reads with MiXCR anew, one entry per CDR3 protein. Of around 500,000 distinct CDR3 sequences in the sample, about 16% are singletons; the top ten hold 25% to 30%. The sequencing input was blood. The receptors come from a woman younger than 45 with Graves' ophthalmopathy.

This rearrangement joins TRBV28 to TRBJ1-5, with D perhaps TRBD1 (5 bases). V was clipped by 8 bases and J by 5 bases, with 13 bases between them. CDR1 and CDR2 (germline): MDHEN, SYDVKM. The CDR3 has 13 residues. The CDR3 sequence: CASGTGGDQPQHF. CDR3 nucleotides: TGTGCCAGCGGTACAGGAGGGGATCAGCCCCAGCATTTT.

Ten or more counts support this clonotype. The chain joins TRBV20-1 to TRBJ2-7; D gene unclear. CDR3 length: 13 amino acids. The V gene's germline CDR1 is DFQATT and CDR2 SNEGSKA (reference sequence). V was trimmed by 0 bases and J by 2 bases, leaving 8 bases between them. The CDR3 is CSARDVLTYEQYF. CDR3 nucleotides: TGCAGTGCTAGAGATGTCCTAACCTACGAGCAGTACTTC.

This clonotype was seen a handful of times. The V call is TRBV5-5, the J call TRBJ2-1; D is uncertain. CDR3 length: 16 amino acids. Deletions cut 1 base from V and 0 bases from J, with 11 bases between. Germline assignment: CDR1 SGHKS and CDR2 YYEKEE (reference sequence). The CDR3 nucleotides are TGTGCCAGCAGCTTGCGGGCGGAGAGCTCCTACAATGAGCAGTTCTTC. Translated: CASSLRAESSYNEQFF.

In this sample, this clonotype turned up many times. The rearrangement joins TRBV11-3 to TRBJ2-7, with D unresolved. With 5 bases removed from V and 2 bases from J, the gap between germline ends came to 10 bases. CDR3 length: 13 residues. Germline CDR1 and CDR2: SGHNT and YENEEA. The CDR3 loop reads CASSPAETYEQYF. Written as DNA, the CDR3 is TGTGCCAGCAGCCCAGCCGAGACCTACGAGCAGTACTTC.

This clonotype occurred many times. CDR3 bases: TGTGCCAGCAGCCCCGGGACAGGGGCAGGAAACATTCAGTACTTC. It is translated as CASSPGTGAGNIQYF. The chain couples TRBV3-1 to TRBJ2-4, with 10 bases identical to TRBD1. Trimming cost V 4 bases and J 6 bases; bases outside gene matches: 6. The CDR3 is made up of 15 amino acids. CDR1 is LGHDT, CDR2 YNNKEL, per germline (reference sequence). Looking up the rest from reference TRBV3-1 and TRBJ2-4 gives the full variable domain: DTAVSQTPKYLVTQMGNDKSIKCEQNLGHDTMYWYKQDSKKFLKIMFSYNNKELIINETVPNRFSPKSPDKAHLNLHINSLELGDSAVYFCASSPGTGAGNIQYFGAGTRLSVL.

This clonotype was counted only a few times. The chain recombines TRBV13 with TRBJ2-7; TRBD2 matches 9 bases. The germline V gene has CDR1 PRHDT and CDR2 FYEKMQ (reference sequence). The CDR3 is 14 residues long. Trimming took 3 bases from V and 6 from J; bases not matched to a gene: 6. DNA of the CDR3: TGTGCCAGCAGCTTGGGGACTAGCTCCCCCGAGCAGTACTTC. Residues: CASSLGTSSPEQYF.

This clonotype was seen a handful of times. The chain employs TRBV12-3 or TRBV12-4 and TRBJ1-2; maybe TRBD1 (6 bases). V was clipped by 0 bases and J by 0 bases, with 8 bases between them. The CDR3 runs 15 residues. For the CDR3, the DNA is TGTGCCAGCAGTTTAGCTTGGACAGCTAACTATGGCTACACCTTC. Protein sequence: CASSLAWTANYGYTF.

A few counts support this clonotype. The CDR3 here is CSASVKVANYGYTF. The CDR3 DNA is TGCAGTGCTAGTGTTAAGGTCGCTAACTATGGCTACACCTTC. V usage is TRBV20-1 and J usage is TRBJ1-2; D not certain. V lost 3 bases and J 0 bases, leaving 11 bases between the germline ends. The germline gives CDR1 DFQATT, CDR2 SNEGSKA (reference sequence). CDR3 length equals 14 residues.

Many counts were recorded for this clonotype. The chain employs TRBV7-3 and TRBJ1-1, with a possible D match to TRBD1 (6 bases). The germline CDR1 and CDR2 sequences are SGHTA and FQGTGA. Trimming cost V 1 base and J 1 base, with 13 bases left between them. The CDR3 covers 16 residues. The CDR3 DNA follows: TGTGCCAGCAGCTTAAACAGTCCAGGGGCGAACACTGAAGCTTTCTTT. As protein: CASSLNSPGANTEAFF.

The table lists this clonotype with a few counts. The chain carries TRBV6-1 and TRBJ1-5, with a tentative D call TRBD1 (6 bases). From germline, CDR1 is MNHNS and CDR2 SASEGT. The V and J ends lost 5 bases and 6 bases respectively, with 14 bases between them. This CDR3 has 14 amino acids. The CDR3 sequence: CASSYGGASQPQHF. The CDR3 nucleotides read TGTGCCAGCAGTTATGGGGGGGCGAGTCAGCCCCAGCATTTT.

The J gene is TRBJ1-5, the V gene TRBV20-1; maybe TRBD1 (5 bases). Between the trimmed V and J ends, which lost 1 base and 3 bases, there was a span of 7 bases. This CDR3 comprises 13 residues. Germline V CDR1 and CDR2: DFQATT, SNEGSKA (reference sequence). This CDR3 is CSARGGNNQPQHF. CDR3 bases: TGCAGTGCTAGAGGGGGGAACAATCAGCCCCAGCATTTT.

The CDR3: CSVLWGAGTEAFF. CDR3 nucleotides: TGCAGCGTTTTATGGGGGGCCGGGACTGAAGCTTTCTTT. The chain combines TRBV29-1 with TRBJ1-1; perhaps TRBD1 as D (6 bases). The V and J ends lost 5 bases and 5 bases respectively, with 15 bases between them. Germline lookup yields CDR1 SQVTM and CDR2 ANQGSEA. The CDR3 totals 13 residues.

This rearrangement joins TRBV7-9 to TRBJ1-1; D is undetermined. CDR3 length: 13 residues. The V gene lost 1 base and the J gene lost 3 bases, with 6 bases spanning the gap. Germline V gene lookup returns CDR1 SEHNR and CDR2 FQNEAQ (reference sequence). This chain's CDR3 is CASSLETHTEAFF. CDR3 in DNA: TGTGCCAGCAGCTTAGAAACTCACACTGAAGCTTTCTTT.

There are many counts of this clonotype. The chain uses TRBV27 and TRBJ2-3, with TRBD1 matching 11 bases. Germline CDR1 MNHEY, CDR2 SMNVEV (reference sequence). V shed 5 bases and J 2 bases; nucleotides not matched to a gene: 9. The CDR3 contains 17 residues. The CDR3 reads CASSPLPGQGVTDTQYF. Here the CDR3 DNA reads TGTGCCAGCAGTCCTTTACCGGGACAGGGGGTCACAGATACGCAGTATTTT.

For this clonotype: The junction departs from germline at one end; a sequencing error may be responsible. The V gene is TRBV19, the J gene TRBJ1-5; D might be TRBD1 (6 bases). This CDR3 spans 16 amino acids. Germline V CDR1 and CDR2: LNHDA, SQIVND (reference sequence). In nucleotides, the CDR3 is TGTGCCAGTAGTCCGAAGGGGGGAGTTAGCAATGAGCCCCAGCATTTT. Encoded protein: CASSPKGGVSNEPQHF.

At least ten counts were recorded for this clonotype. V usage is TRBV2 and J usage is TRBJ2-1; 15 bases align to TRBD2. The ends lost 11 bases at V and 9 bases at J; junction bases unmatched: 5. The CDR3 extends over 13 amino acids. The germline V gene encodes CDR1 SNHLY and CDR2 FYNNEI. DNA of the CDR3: TGTGCCGGAGTGGGACTAGCGGGAGGTGAGCAGTTCTTC. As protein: CAGVGLAGGEQFF.

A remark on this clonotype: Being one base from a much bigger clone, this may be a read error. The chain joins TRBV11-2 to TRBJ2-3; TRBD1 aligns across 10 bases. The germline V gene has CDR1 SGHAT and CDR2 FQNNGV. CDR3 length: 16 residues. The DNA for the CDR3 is TGTGCCGGCAGCTTTCCGGACAGGGGGAGGACAGATACGCAGTATTTT. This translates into CAGSFPDRGRTDTQYF.